The rows below give T cell receptor beta chains drawn from one sample of a study of blood T cells in healthy people across ages. TCRdb itself ran the 5' RACE reads through MiXCR, one entry per CDR3 protein. Of 650,000 to 1,000,000 distinct CDR3 sequences listed, roughly 34% are singletons. Sample: blood. These receptors came from a man younger than 30 in good health. Each CDR3 is given with its conserved first and last residue. Fields, in order: clone size, D gene, V gene, J gene, CDR3 protein, CDR3 DNA. The D gene is left open where the match is weak. The size of a clone is reported for some rows only, either as once, few or many, or as a class for expanded clones.

>.|.|TRBV5-5|TRBJ1-5
CVSSLGSNQPQHF
TGTGTCAGCAGCTTGGGGAGCAATCAGCCCCAGCATTTT
>few|TRBD1|TRBV12-3/TRBV12-4|TRBJ1-1
CASSFGRGLNTEAFF
TGTGCCAGCAGTTTTGGCAGGGGGCTGAACACTGAAGCTTTCTTT
>.|TRBD2|TRBV5-5|TRBJ2-3
CASRPSGAGNTQYF
TGTGCCAGCAGACCTAGCGGGGCCGGTAATACGCAGTATTTT
>.|.|TRBV6-6|TRBJ2-5
CASRRQDLETQYF
TGTGCCAGCAGACGACAGGATTTAGAGACCCAGTACTTC
>.|.|TRBV2|TRBJ2-3
CASSMSFRGDTQYF
TGTGCCAGCTCCATGAGTTTCCGGGGAGATACGCAGTATTTT
>.|.|TRBV10-2|TRBJ1-5
CASRSAYSNQPQHF
TGCGCCAGCAGGAGTGCGTATAGCAATCAGCCCCAGCATTTT
>few|.|TRBV12-3/TRBV12-4|TRBJ1-5
CASRVESQPQHF
TGTGCCAGCAGGGTAGAGAGCCAGCCCCAGCATTTT
>few|.|TRBV5-5|TRBJ2-2
CASSLSVGAVGTGELFF
TGTGCCAGCAGCTTGTCCGTTGGAGCGGTGGGCACCGGGGAGCTGTTTTTT
>few|TRBD1|TRBV24-1|TRBJ2-5
CATSDSLQTGGTMETQYF
TGTGCCACCAGTGACTCTCTCCAGACAGGGGGCACGATGGAGACCCAGTACTTC
>many|TRBD2|TRBV7-2|TRBJ2-1
CASRWGGSYNEQFF
TGTGCCAGCAGGTGGGGGGGCTCCTACAATGAGCAGTTCTTC
>.|.|TRBV7-2|TRBJ1-4
CASSQDSVNEKLFF
TGTGCCAGCAGCCAGGACAGTGTTAATGAAAAACTGTTTTTT
>.|TRBD1|TRBV2|TRBJ1-3
CASSLTGAEGNTIYF
TGTGCCAGCAGCCTGACAGGGGCGGAGGGAAACACCATATATTTT
>few|.|TRBV18|TRBJ1-2
CASSEAQQPPYGYTF
TGTGCCAGCTCCGAAGCGCAGCAACCTCCCTATGGCTACACCTTC
>.|.|TRBV20-1|TRBJ2-1
CSASTAGDNEQFF
TGCAGTGCATCGACTGCCGGGGACAATGAGCAGTTCTTC
>few|.|TRBV7-2|TRBJ1-6
CASSLNRVENSPLHF
TGTGCCAGCAGCTTAAACAGGGTAGAAAATTCACCCCTCCACTTT
>.|TRBD1|TRBV19|TRBJ2-1
CASSMGTGTGSLQFF
TGTGCCAGTAGTATGGGGACCGGGACAGGAAGCCTGCAGTTCTTC
>.|TRBD2|TRBV10-3|TRBJ2-2
CAISESGTTWTGELFF
TGTGCCATCAGTGAGTCGGGGACTACATGGACCGGGGAGCTGTTTTTT
>.|TRBD2|TRBV5-1|TRBJ2-5
CASSFPDHWTSGGETQYF
TGCGCCAGCAGCTTCCCTGACCACTGGACTAGCGGGGGAGAGACCCAGTACTTC
>few|.|TRBV20-1|TRBJ1-2
CSARSGRPWGYTF
TGCAGTGCTAGATCCGGAAGGCCCTGGGGCTACACCTTC
>.|.|TRBV4-3|TRBJ1-2
CASSLNRGSGYTF
TGCGCCAGCAGCCTAAACCGGGGTTCTGGCTACACCTTC
>.|TRBD2|TRBV6-2/TRBV6-3|TRBJ2-1
CASSYTGGYNEQFF
TGTGCCAGCAGTTACACGGGGGGCTACAATGAGCAGTTCTTC
>few|.|TRBV3-1|TRBJ2-1
CASSQGPEGFF
TGTGCCAGCAGCCAAGGTCCCGAGGGGTTCTTC
>few|.|TRBV5-1|TRBJ2-1
CASSLGSSEDEQFF
TGCGCCAGCAGCTTGGGTAGTAGCGAGGATGAGCAGTTCTTC
>.|.|TRBV10-3|TRBJ2-2
CAISDPGTLAGEPFF
TGTGCCATCAGTGATCCCGGGACCTTGGCCGGGGAGCCGTTTTTT
>.|.|TRBV29-1|TRBJ1-1
CSVDSDSEAFF
TGCAGCGTTGACAGCGACAGTGAAGCTTTCTTT
>few|.|TRBV19|TRBJ2-4
CASRSGYGGARDIQYF
TGTGCCAGTAGATCCGGATATGGGGGGGCGAGGGACATTCAGTACTTC
>few|.|TRBV21-1|TRBJ2-1
CASSKVRGSYNEQFF
TGTGCCAGCAGCAAAGTAAGGGGCTCCTACAATGAGCAGTTCTTC
>few|.|TRBV7-2|TRBJ1-5
CASSLGGSSSNQPQHF
TGTGCCAGCAGCTTAGGGGGGAGTAGTAGCAATCAGCCCCAGCATTTT
>.|TRBD1|TRBV20-1|TRBJ1-1
CSARDSMRDSNTEAFF
TGCAGTGCTAGAGATTCGATGCGGGACAGCAACACTGAAGCTTTCTTT
>.|.|TRBV12-3/TRBV12-4|TRBJ2-1
CASSLRAKPQSYNEQFF
TGTGCCAGCAGTTTAAGGGCGAAACCTCAATCCTACAATGAGCAGTTCTTC
>.|TRBD1|TRBV27|TRBJ1-1
CASTEGAGNTEAFF
TGTGCCAGCACCGAGGGGGCAGGGAACACTGAAGCTTTCTTT
>.|.|TRBV5-1|TRBJ2-1
CASSFRVTGGNEQFF
TGCGCCAGCAGCTTCAGGGTGACTGGCGGCAATGAGCAGTTCTTC
>few|.|TRBV7-8|TRBJ1-5
CASSLAEYSNQPQHF
TGTGCCAGCAGCTTGGCCGAATATAGCAATCAGCCCCAGCATTTT
>many|.|TRBV7-2|TRBJ2-7
CASSLNRERGYEQYF
TGTGCCAGCAGCTTAAACAGGGAGAGGGGCTACGAGCAGTACTTC
>.|TRBD1|TRBV12-3/TRBV12-4|TRBJ1-6
CASSRGQVNSPLHF
TGTGCCAGCAGTCGGGGACAGGTCAATTCACCCCTCCACTTT
>.|.|TRBV5-6|TRBJ2-1
CASVRGQETQFF
TGTGCCAGCGTCAGGGGCCAAGAGACCCAGTTCTTC
>.|TRBD1|TRBV11-1|TRBJ2-7
CASSLWPRDRPYEQYF
TGTGCCAGCAGCTTGTGGCCCCGGGACAGACCCTACGAGCAGTACTTC
>.|TRBD1|TRBV7-9|TRBJ2-7
CASSGRTGSPVPTYEQYF
TGTGCCAGCAGCGGTCGGACAGGGTCCCCAGTCCCAACCTACGAGCAGTACTTC
>.|TRBD1|TRBV2|TRBJ1-4
CAGTGTGDEKLFF
TGTGCCGGAACCGGGACAGGGGACGAAAAACTGTTTTTT
>few|.|TRBV18|TRBJ2-1
CASSLRFYPPDEQFF
TGTGCCAGCTCACTTCGGTTCTACCCACCCGATGAGCAGTTCTTC
>few|TRBD1|TRBV4-2|TRBJ1-2
CASSLRQGDDGYTF
TGTGCCAGCAGCCTCCGACAGGGGGATGATGGCTACACCTTC
>.|TRBD1|TRBV4-1|TRBJ1-2
CASSQPGQVFYGYTF
TGCGCCAGCAGCCAGCCGGGACAGGTCTTCTATGGCTACACCTTC
>.|.|TRBV4-1|TRBJ1-1
CASSQVLTGGAKTEAFF
TGCGCCAGCAGCCAAGTACTGACCGGGGGGGCGAAGACTGAAGCTTTCTTT
>few|.|TRBV12-3/TRBV12-4|TRBJ2-1
CASISLVRSYNEQFF
TGTGCCAGCATTTCTTTAGTTCGTTCTTACAATGAGCAGTTCTTC
>.|TRBD1|TRBV12-3/TRBV12-4|TRBJ2-7
CASSLTGQRHEQYF
TGTGCCAGCAGCTTAACGGGACAGAGGCACGAGCAGTACTTC
>.|.|TRBV5-1|TRBJ2-5
CASSPKGVIETQYF
TGCGCCAGCAGCCCCAAAGGGGTTATCGAGACCCAGTACTTC
>.|.|TRBV9|TRBJ2-1
CASSVRDRNEQFF
TGTGCCAGCAGCGTCAGGGACCGGAATGAGCAGTTCTTC
>few|TRBD1|TRBV5-5|TRBJ1-5
CASSEHDRVGGNQPQHF
TGTGCCAGCAGCGAACACGACAGGGTTGGAGGCAATCAGCCCCAGCATTTT
>.|.|TRBV20-1|TRBJ2-7
CSAFASEAYEQYF
TGCAGTGCTTTTGCTAGCGAGGCCTACGAGCAGTACTTC
>.|TRBD2|TRBV4-3|TRBJ2-3
CASSQSFGGLTFVGTDTQYF
TGCGCCAGCAGCCAGTCCTTCGGGGGGTTGACTTTTGTAGGCACAGATACGCAGTATTTT
>.|TRBD2|TRBV9|TRBJ2-2
CASSPPSGRNTGELFF
TGTGCCAGCAGCCCCCCTAGCGGGAGGAACACCGGGGAGCTGTTTTTT
>few|.|TRBV6-6|TRBJ1-1
CASSGRRETSFF
TGTGCCAGCAGCGGTCGACGGGAGACGTCTTTCTTT
>many|.|TRBV20-1|TRBJ2-5
CSANSRQTQYF
TGCAGTGCTAACTCCCGGCAGACCCAGTACTTC
>.|.|TRBV4-3|TRBJ1-5
CASSQEDGRGNQPQHF
TGCGCCAGCAGCCAAGAGGACGGGAGGGGAAATCAGCCCCAGCATTTT
>.|.|TRBV7-9|TRBJ2-1
CASSLTGVPIYNEQFF
TGTGCCAGCAGCTTAACCGGGGTCCCTATTTACAATGAGCAGTTCTTC
>few|TRBD1|TRBV6-5|TRBJ2-7
CASSYSNRGQGYEQYF
TGTGCCAGCAGTTACTCGAATCGGGGACAGGGGTACGAGCAGTACTTC
>.|.|TRBV11-2|TRBJ2-3
CASSSNILAYGIDTQYF
TGTGCCAGCAGCTCGAATATCCTAGCGTACGGGATAGATACGCAGTATTTT
>many|.|TRBV5-1|TRBJ2-4
CASSLEAGVAKNIQYF
TGCGCCAGCAGCTTGGAGGCAGGGGTAGCCAAAAACATTCAGTACTTC
>.|.|TRBV15|TRBJ2-1
CATSRGKGEQFF
TGTGCCACCAGCAGAGGGAAAGGTGAGCAGTTCTTC
>.|.|TRBV24-1|TRBJ2-3
CATSVGEGTQYF
TGTGCCACCAGTGTTGGGGAAGGTACGCAGTATTTT